This entry lists 10 T cell receptor beta chains sequenced from one sample in a study of cytomegalovirus exposure and HLA in healthy donors. The PCR had 60 Vbeta and 13 Jbeta primers. Sequencing used immunoSEQ multiplex PCR; TCRdb keeps in-frame clones, though not all of them. The sample consists of 90,000 to 150,000 clones, roughly 78% of them appearing once. The sequencing sample was made of PBMCs. These receptors were obtained from a woman in her twenties or thirties in good health and CMV-seropositive.

The rearrangement links TRBV27 to TRBJ2-5; 8 bases fit TRBD1. Looked up from germline, CDR1 is MNHEY and CDR2 is SMNVEV (reference sequence). The CDR3 runs 17 residues. V was clipped by 4 bases and J by 5 bases; unmatched bases: 15. DNA of the CDR3: TGTGCCAGCAGTTCGGCAGGGGGCCCGAGGGGTGGTGAGACCCAGTACTTC. This codes for CASSSAGGPRGGETQYF.

The chain recombines TRBV6-5 with TRBJ2-4; a possible D gene is TRBD1 (6 bases). The V end was cut by 8 bases, the J end by 1 base, with 15 bases between. The germline CDR1 and CDR2 sequences are MNHEY and SVGAGI. This CDR3 is 15 amino acids long. DNA for the CDR3: TGTGCCAGCGGTCCAGGGGTAGGGGCCAAAAACATTCAGTACTTC. It codes for CASGPGVGAKNIQYF.

This clone showed up just once. The V call is TRBV27, the J call TRBJ2-7, with 8 bases that match TRBD1. Germline V gene sequence: CDR1 MNHEY, CDR2 SMNVEV (reference sequence). This CDR3 contains 14 residues. After removal of 5 bases from V and 3 bases from J, the junction contained 6 bases not matched to a gene. The CDR3 nucleotides read TGTGCCAGCAGTAGTGCCGGGACAGGCTACGAGCAGTACTTC. The encoded protein is CASSSAGTGYEQYF.

The gene calls are TRBV28 and TRBJ1-5; D may be TRBD1 (6 bases). Germline V gene sequence: CDR1 MDHEN, CDR2 SYDVKM. With 2 bases removed from V and 6 bases from J, the gap between germline ends came to 14 bases. The CDR3 covers 15 residues. The CDR3: CASSLPDRSGQPQHF. The CDR3 region has the DNA TGTGCCAGCAGTTTACCCGACAGGTCAGGTCAGCCCCAGCATTTT.

J is TRBJ2-5 and V is TRBV5-4; 14 bases fit TRBD2. V shed 4 bases, J shed 5 bases, and the junction held 7 bases outside the gene matches. Germline V CDR1 and CDR2: SGHNT, YYREEE (reference sequence). The length of the CDR3 is 16 residues. The CDR3 loop reads CASSQTSGGAGETQYF. The CDR3 DNA follows: TGTGCCAGCAGCCAGACTAGCGGGGGGGCCGGTGAGACCCAGTACTTC.

The sample holds one count of this clone. The CDR3 here is CASTTTAVATRVEYGYTF. The CDR3 nucleotides read TGTGCCAGTACTACCACCGCAGTTGCCACCAGAGTCGAATATGGCTACACCTTC. This rearrangement joins TRBV2 to TRBJ1-2; unclear D gene. CDR1 and CDR2 from the germline V gene are SNHLY and FYNNEI. V shed 9 bases and J shed 5 bases, with 31 bases lying between them. The CDR3 extends over 18 amino acids.

The V and J genes are TRBV28 and TRBJ2-7; 10 nucleotides line up with TRBD2. The CDR3 extends over 14 amino acids. CDR1 is MDHEN, CDR2 SYDVKM, per germline. V lost 5 bases to trimming and J lost 5 bases; unmatched junction nucleotides: 6. The chain's CDR3 is CASSLSGGVHEQYF. CDR3 DNA: TGTGCCAGCAGTCTCAGCGGGGGGGTTCACGAGCAGTACTTC.

This chain connects TRBV27 to TRBJ2-7, with TRBD2 matching 10 bases. This CDR3 comprises 13 residues. The germline V gene encodes CDR1 MNHEY and CDR2 SMNVEV (reference sequence). V shed 6 bases and J 6 bases; nucleotides not matched to a gene: 5. CDR3 loop: CASRAGGQVEQYF. CDR3 in DNA: TGTGCCAGCAGAGCGGGGGGGCAGGTCGAGCAGTACTTC.

CDR3 in amino acids: CASSYSGGSSYEQYF. The CDR3 coding sequence is TGTGCCAGCAGTTACTCTGGGGGGAGCTCCTACGAGCAGTACTTC. The V gene is TRBV6-5, the J gene TRBJ2-7; D may be TRBD2 (6 bases). The length of the CDR3 is 15 residues. Germline V lookup: CDR1 MNHEY, CDR2 SVGAGI. Trimming left V 0 bases short and J 0 bases short, with 9 bases between.

On this clone: The same CDR3 arises from other DNA sequences in this sample as well. The chain links TRBV4-1 to TRBJ1-2; TRBD1 aligns across 8 bases. Germline CDR1 MGHRA, CDR2 YSYEKL. The CDR3 consists of 14 residues. V shed 1 base, J shed 6 bases, and the junction held 4 bases outside the gene matches. The CDR3 DNA reads as TGCGCCAGCAGCCAAGCAGGACAGGGTCATGGCTACACCTTC. This translates into CASSQAGQGHGYTF.